This T cell receptor beta chain was observed in a study of Ad26.COV2.S vaccination and SARS-CoV-2 variants (dated by TCRdb to the early 2020s). Describing the broader study: Donors in the vaccine arm were drawn from COV1001, a phase I-IIa trial of Ad26.COV2.S in healthy adults that was multicentre, randomized, double-blind and placebo-controlled. Ad26.COV2.S was given intramuscularly at 5x10^10 or 1x10^11 viral particles, as a single shot or as two shots 56 days apart. TCRbeta repertoire sequencing served as the tool for gauging how specific and how broad the SARS-CoV-2-reactive T cell receptors were following Ad26.COV2.S vaccination. A total of about 30 samples were included in the TCR-sequenced set, comprising around 19 Ad26.COV2.S vaccine recipients, 5 placebo recipients and 8 SARS-CoV-2 convalescent individuals. Participants in the trial were split at random into five groups of five each, receiving low-dose or high-dose Ad26.COV2.S once or twice, or else placebo on both occasions. Investigators remained blinded to trial group allocation during experiments and outcome assessment.

As concerns this clone: The antigen it binds to is not known. No qualities accompany the bases; no much larger clone lies one base away.

Reading the label with the study, this specimen's treatment or condition is: approximately 18 received Ad26.COV2.S at low or high dose, single or two shots; 5 received placebo; per-sample allocation not given. Repertoires of vaccine and placebo recipients were sequenced from samples taken on day 63 after the first injection. Between 29 July and 7 August 2020, Cohort 1b enrolled 25 adults aged 18-55 years at one site in Boston, USA. As a vaccine, Ad26.COV2.S was a replication-incompetent adenovirus type 26 vector that expressed a prefusion-stabilized SARS-CoV-2 spike protein derived from the original Wuhan strain. The investigation overall reported the following: Non-spike TCR breadth was comparable between vaccine and placebo recipients, consistent with the vaccine containing only spike. After vaccination, substantial breadth of spike-specific CD8+ and CD4+ T cell responses was reported. The study lacked the statistical power to compare responses across vaccine doses or regimens. Compared with placebo recipients, Ad26.COV2.S recipients showed higher spike-specific TCR breadth (P = 0.0014). According to the authors, total T cell responses may have been underestimated by the TCR breadth and depth analyses.

Relative to germline, V is missing 4 bases and J is missing 9 bases, with 8 bases of the junction outside any gene match. Counted from cysteine to phenylalanine, this CDR3 has 15 amino acids. Only the CDR3 portion is preserved as DNA: 45 bases, with reading frame beginning at the first base. CDR1 and CDR2 are drawn from the germline V gene: SGHRS, YFSETQ. The immunoSEQ Assay was used to sequence TCRbeta CDR3 regions. After extraction, genomic DNA underwent amplification by bias-controlled multiplex PCR, followed by high-throughput sequencing. As for the authors' bioinformatics: To quantify the absolute abundance of every unique TCRbeta CDR3 region, sequences were collapsed and filtered. T cell fraction was estimated by normalizing TCRbeta template counts to usable DNA, which was measured by amplifying reference genes present in all nucleated cells. Repertoire TCRs were annotated as SARS-CoV-2-specific when V gene, CDR3 amino acid sequence and J gene were exactly matched to a known reactive TCR set. The reference SARS-CoV-2 TCR set was obtained from MIRA and was filtered for enrichment in COVID-19-positive ImmuneCODE repertoires, whereby public or cross-reactive TCRs were removed. Using the MIRA antigens, annotated TCRs were further analysed by specific ORF or by position within an ORF. Breadth was defined as annotated unique rearrangements over total unique productive rearrangements; depth was the summed frequency of those rearrangements. Two-sided Wilcoxon rank-sum tests were applied when comparing TCR breadth between groups. TCRdb took over this immuneACCESS table, retaining in-frame rearrangements with V and J assigned. Such tables are incomplete; in checked studies, under half of the missing clones stem from an unresolved V gene, and the remainder is unexplained. V, J and clone size were drawn from that table, and D and trimming were deduced from the DNA. The sample yields about 400,000 clones; 70% to 90% were counted once. The top ten hold 3.6% of the sample.

The chain links TRBV5-1 with TRBJ2-1, with TRBD2 identical over 12 junction bases. The TCR sequence derives from a person aged 18-65 years who received the Ad26.COV2.S COVID-19 vaccine or a placebo. Source: peripheral blood, taken in a trial of Ad26.COV2.S vaccine versus placebo. The DNA is as follows: TGCGCCAGCAGCCTAGCGGGGGGGCTTCACGGTGAGCAGTTCTTC. Its protein reads: CASSLAGGLHGEQFF.